This entry lists 3 T cell receptor beta chains sequenced from one sample in a study of blood T cell repertoires in COVID-19. TCRdb's table, derived via immunoSEQ multiplex PCR, lists solely in-frame clones and lacks some. This table has approximately 200,000 clones, about 83% appearing once. The sample taken for sequencing was peripheral blood. These receptor sequences come from a woman between 50 and 59 years old with acute or convalescent COVID-19.

The V and J genes are TRBV10-1 and TRBJ2-1; TRBD2 agrees at 12 bases. Trimming at V came to 11 bases and at J to 5 bases, leaving 13 bases not matched to a gene. The CDR3 extends over 16 amino acids. Germline CDR1 reads WNHNN; CDR2 reads SYGVQD (reference sequence). The CDR3 nucleotides are TGCGCCGAACTGACTAGCGGGAGTTCCTTTAACAATGAGCAGTTCTTC. This translates into CAELTSGSSFNNEQFF.

The CDR3 bases are TGTGCCAGCAGTCCCTTAACCGGTCTTGACTTCTCCTACAATGAGCAGTTCTTC. Protein: CASSPLTGLDFSYNEQFF. This sequence joins TRBV6-2 or TRBV6-3 and TRBJ2-1; unclear D gene. Trimming left V 5 bases short and J 0 bases short, with 20 bases between. The CDR3 covers 18 residues. Germline CDR1 is MNHEY and CDR2 is SVGEGT.

This clone was recorded once. The chain links TRBV5-1 to TRBJ1-4; tentatively, D is TRBD1 (6 bases). The germline V gene encodes CDR1 SGHRS and CDR2 YFSETQ. The V gene lost 7 bases and the J gene lost 1 base, with 11 bases spanning the gap. The CDR3 has 14 residues. CDR3 DNA sequence: TGCGCCAGCTCCCAAGGGGGAACTAATGAAAAACTGTTTTTT. It codes for CASSQGGTNEKLFF.